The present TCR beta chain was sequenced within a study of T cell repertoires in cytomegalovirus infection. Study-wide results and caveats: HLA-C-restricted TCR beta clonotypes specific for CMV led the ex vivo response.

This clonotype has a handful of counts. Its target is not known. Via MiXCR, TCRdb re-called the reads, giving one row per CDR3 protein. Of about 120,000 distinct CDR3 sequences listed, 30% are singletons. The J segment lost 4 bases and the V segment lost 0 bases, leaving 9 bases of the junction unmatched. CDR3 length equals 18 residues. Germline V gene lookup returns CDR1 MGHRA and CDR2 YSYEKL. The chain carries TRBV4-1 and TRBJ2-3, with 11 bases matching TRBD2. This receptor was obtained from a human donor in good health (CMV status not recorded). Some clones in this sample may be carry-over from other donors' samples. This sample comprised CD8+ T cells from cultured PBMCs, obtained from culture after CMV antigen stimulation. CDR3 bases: TGCGCCAGCAGCCAAGATCGGTTAGCGGGGGGGCGGGCAGATACGCAGTATTTT. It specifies CASSQDRLAGGRADTQYF.